This TCR beta chain appears in the sequencing data of a study of naive and memory T cell subsets. Overall study results and limits: In naive cells, over 90% of TCR sequences were seen only once. From naive to CM, EM and EMRA, diversity decreased and Gini increased.

An equimolar mix of two oligonucleotides served as the beta constant-region primer for TRBC1 and TRBC2. Nested alpha and beta constant-region primers with the SP2 primer drove four PCR rounds on ligated cDNA. TCRdb passed the UMI-ligation and nested PCR reads through MiXCR, listing each CDR3 protein once. The table shows about 120,000 distinct CDR3 sequences, with roughly 36% occurring only once. Cells stained for CD3, CD4, CD8, CD45RA and CD27 were sorted into four subsets. Trimming at V came to 4 bases and at J to 0 bases, leaving 4 bases not matched to a gene. Per germline, CDR1 SGDLS and CDR2 YYNGEE. This CDR3 comprises 15 residues. To note about this clonotype: Its antigen is still unknown.

This receptor was taken from a human donor in good health. The sequenced sample was central memory CD4+ T cells from blood. This chain connects TRBV9 to TRBJ2-1; 7 positions agree with TRBD1. The CDR3: CASSPRDSSYNEQFF. The CDR3 DNA reads as TGTGCCAGCAGCCCCAGGGACAGCTCCTACAATGAGCAGTTCTTC. The full variable domain, completed using reference TRBV9 and TRBJ2-1, is DSGVTQTPKHLITATGQRVTLRCSPRSGDLSVYWYQQSLDQGLQFLIQYYNGEERAKGNILERFSAQQFPDLHSELNLSSLELGDSALYFCASSPRDSSYNEQFFGPGTRLTVL.